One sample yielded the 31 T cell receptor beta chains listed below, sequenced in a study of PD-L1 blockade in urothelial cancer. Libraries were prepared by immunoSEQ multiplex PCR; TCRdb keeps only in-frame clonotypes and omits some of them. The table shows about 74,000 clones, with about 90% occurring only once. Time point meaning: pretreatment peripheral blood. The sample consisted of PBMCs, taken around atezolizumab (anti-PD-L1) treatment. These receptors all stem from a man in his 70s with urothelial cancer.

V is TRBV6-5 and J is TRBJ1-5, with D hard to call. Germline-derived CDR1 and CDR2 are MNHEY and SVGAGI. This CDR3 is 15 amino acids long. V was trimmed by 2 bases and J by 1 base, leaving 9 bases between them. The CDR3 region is CASSYAGLSNQPQHF. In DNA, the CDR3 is TGTGCCAGCAGTTACGCGGGGTTGAGCAATCAGCCCCAGCATTTT.

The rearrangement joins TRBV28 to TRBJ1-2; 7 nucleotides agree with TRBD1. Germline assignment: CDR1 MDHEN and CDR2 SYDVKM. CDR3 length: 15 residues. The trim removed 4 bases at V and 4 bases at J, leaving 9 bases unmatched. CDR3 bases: TGTGCCAGCAGTTCCCCTCGACAGGGCGTCTATGGCTACACCTTC. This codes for CASSSPRQGVYGYTF.

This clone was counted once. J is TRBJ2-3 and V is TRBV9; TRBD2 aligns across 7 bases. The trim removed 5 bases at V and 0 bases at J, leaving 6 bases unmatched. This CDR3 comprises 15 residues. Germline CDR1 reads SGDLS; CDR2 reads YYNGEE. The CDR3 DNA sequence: TGTGCCAGCAGTGACGCGGGAGTGAGCACAGATACGCAGTATTTT. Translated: CASSDAGVSTDTQYF.

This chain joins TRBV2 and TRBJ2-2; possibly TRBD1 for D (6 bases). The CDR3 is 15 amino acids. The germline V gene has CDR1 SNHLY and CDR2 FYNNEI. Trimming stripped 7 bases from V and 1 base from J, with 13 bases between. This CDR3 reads CASKWGQGNTGELFF. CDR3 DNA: TGTGCCAGCAAATGGGGGCAGGGGAACACCGGGGAGCTGTTTTTT.

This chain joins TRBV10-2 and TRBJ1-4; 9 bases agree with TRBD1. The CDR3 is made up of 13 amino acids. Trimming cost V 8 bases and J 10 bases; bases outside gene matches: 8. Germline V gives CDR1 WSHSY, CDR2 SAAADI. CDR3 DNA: TGCGCCAGCCTGGACAGGGGATCTGTAAAACTGTTTTTT. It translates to CASLDRGSVKLFF.

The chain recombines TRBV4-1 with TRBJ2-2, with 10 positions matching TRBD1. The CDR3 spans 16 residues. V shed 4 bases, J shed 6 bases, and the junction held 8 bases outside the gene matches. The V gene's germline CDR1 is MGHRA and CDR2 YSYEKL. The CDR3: CASSPLGQGIAGELFF. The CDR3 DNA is TGCGCCAGCAGCCCACTGGGACAGGGGATAGCCGGGGAGCTGTTTTTT.

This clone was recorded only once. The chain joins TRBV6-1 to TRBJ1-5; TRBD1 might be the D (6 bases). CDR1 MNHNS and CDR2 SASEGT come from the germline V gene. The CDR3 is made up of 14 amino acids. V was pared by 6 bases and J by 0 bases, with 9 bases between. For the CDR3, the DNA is TGTGCCAGCAGGTGGACAGATAGCAATCAGCCCCAGCATTTT. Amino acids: CASRWTDSNQPQHF.

The CDR3, as DNA: TGTGCCATCAGCCCCCGGGACACGATGGGAGAGACCCAGTACTTC. Translating gives CAISPRDTMGETQYF. The V and J genes are TRBV10-3 and TRBJ2-5; D possibly corresponds to TRBD1 (6 bases). Per germline, CDR1 ENHRY and CDR2 SYGVKD. Trimming shortened V by 6 bases and J by 4 bases, and 18 bases separated the two germline ends. The CDR3 is made up of 15 amino acids.

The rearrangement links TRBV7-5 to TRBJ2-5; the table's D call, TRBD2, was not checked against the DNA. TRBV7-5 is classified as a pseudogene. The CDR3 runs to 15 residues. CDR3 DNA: TGTGTCAGAAGCTTGGGGACTAGCGGGACCGAGACCCAGTACTTC. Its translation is CVRSLGTSGTETQYF.

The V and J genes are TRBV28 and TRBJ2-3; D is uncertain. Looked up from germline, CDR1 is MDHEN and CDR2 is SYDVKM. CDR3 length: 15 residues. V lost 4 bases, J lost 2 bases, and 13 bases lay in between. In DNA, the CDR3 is TGTGCCAGCAGTTATGACGGAGACTTCACAGATACGCAGTATTTT. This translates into CASSYDGDFTDTQYF.

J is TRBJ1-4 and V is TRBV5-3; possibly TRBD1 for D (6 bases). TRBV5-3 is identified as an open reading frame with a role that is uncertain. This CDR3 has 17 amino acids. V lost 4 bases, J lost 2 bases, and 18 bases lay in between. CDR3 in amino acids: CARSPPRRDTTNEKLFF. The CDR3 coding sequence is TGTGCCAGAAGCCCCCCCCGCCGGGACACCACTAATGAAAAACTGTTTTTT.

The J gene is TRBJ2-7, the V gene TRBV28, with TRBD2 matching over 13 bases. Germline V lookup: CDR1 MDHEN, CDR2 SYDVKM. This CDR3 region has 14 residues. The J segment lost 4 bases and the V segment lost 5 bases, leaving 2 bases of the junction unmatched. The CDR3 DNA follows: TGTGCCAGCAGTCTGACTAGCGGGAGGTACGAGCAGTACTTC. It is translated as CASSLTSGRYEQYF.

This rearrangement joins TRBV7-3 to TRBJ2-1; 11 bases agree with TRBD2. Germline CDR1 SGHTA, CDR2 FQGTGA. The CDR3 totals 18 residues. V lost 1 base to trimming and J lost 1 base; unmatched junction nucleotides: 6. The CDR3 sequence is CASSLMASGRLSYNEQFF. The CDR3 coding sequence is TGTGCCAGCAGCTTAATGGCTAGCGGGAGGCTTTCCTACAATGAGCAGTTCTTC. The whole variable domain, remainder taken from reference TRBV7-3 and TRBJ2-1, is GAGVSQTPSNKVTEKGKYVELRCDPISGHTALYWYRQSLGQGPEFLIYFQGTGAADDSGLPNDRFFAVRPEGSVSTLKIQRTERGDSAVYLCASSLMASGRLSYNEQFFGPGTRLTVL.

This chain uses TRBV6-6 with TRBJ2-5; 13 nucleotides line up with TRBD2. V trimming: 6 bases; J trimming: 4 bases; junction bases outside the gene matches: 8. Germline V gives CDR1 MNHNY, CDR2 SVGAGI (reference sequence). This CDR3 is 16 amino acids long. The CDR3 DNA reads TGTGCCAGCAGGAGGACTAGCGGGAGTAGTACAGAGACCCAGTACTTC. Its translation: CASRRTSGSSTETQYF.

The CDR3 is CASSVGLGVAAQAGEQYF. CDR3 sequence (DNA): TGTGCCAGCAGCGTAGGGTTGGGAGTGGCAGCCCAAGCTGGGGAGCAGTACTTC. The V and J genes are TRBV9 and TRBJ2-7; D is perhaps TRBD2 (5 bases). Deletions cut 0 bases from V and 7 bases from J, with 26 bases between. In germline, CDR1 is SGDLS, CDR2 YYNGEE. CDR3 length: 18 amino acids.

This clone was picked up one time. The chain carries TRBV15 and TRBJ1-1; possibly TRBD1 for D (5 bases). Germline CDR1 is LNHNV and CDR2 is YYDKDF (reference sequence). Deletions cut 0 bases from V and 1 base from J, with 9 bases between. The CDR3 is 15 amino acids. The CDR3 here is CATSRDLGGNTEAFF. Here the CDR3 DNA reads TGTGCCACCAGCAGAGACCTGGGGGGGAACACTGAAGCTTTCTTT.

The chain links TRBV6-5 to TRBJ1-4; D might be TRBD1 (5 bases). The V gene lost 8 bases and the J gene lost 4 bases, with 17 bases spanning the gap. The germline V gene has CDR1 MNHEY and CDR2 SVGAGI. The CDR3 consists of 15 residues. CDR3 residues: CASAQLGGNNEKLFF. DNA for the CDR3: TGTGCCAGCGCCCAGTTGGGGGGAAATAATGAAAAACTGTTTTTT.

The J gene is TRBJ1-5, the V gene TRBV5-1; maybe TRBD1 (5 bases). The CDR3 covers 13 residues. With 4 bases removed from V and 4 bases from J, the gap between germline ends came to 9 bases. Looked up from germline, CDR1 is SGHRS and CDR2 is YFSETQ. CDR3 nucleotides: TGCGCCAGCAGCGCCGGGGGAAATCAGCCCCAGCATTTT. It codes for CASSAGGNQPQHF. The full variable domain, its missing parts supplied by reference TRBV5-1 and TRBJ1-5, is KAGVTQTPRYLIKTRGQQVTLSCSPISGHRSVSWYQQTPGQGLQFLFEYFSETQRNKGNFPGRFSGRQFSNSRSEMNVSTLELGDSALYLCASSAGGNQPQHFGDGTRLSIL.

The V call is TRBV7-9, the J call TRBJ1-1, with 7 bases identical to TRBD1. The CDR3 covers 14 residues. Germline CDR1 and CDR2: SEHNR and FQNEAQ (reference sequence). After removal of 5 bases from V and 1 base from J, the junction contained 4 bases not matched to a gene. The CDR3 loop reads CASSAGTANTEAFF. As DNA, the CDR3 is TGTGCCAGCAGCGCTGGGACAGCGAACACTGAAGCTTTCTTT.

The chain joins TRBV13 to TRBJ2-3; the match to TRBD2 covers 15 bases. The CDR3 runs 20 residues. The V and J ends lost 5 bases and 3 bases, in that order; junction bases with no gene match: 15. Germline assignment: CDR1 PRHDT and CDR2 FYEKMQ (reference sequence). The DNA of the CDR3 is TGTGCCAGCAGCAAATACAAGAGGACTAGCGGGAGGGCCGGAACAGATACGCAGTATTTT. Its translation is CASSKYKRTSGRAGTDTQYF.

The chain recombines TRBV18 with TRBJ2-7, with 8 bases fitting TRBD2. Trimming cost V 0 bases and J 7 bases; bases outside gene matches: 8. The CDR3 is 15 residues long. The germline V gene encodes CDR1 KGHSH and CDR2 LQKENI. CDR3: CASSPPGAGVGEQYF. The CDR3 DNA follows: TGTGCCAGCTCACCACCGGGAGCGGGAGTCGGGGAGCAGTACTTC. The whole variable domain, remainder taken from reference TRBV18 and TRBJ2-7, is NAGVMQNPRHLVRRRGQEARLRCSPMKGHSHVYWYRQLPEEGLKFMVYLQKENIIDESGMPKERFSAEFPKEGPSILRIQQVVRGDSAAYFCASSPPGAGVGEQYFGPGTRLTVT.

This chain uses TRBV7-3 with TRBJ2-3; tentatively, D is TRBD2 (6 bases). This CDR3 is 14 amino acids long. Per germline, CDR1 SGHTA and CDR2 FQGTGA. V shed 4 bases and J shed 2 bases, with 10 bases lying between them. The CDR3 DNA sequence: TGTGCCAGCAGCTATAGCGGACCCACAGATACGCAGTATTTT. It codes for CASSYSGPTDTQYF.

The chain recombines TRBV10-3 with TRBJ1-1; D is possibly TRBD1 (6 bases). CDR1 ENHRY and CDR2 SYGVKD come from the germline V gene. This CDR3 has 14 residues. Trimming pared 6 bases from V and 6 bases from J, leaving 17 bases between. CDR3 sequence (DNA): TGTGCCATCAGAAACGCAGGGGATGAAGCTGAAGCTTTCTTT. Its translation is CAIRNAGDEAEAFF.

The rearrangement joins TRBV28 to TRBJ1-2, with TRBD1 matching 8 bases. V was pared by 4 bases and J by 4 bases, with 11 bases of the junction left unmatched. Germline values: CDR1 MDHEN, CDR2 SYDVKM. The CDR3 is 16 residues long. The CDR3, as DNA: TGTGCCAGCAGTTCCGATCCGACAGGGGTAGTCTATGGCTACACCTTC. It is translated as CASSSDPTGVVYGYTF.

The CDR3 loop reads CAWTSSGRRNQPQHF. The CDR3 nucleotides read TGTGCCTGGACTTCCTCCGGGAGGAGGAATCAGCCCCAGCATTTT. The rearrangement uses TRBV30 and TRBJ1-5; D gene uncertain. From germline, CDR1 is GTSNPN and CDR2 SVGIG (reference sequence). The V end lost 4 bases, the J end lost 4 bases, and 17 bases lay between the germline ends. The CDR3 is made up of 15 amino acids.

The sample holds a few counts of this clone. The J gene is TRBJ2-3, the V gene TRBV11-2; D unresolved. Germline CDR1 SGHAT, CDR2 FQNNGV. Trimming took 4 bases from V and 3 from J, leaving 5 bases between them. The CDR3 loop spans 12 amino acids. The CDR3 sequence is CASSSRTDTQYF. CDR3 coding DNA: TGTGCCAGCAGCTCCCGGACAGATACGCAGTATTTT.

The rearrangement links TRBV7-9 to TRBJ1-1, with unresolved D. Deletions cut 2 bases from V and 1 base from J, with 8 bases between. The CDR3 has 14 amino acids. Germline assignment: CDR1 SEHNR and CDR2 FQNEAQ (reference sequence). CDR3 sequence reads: CASSLPQRNTEAFF. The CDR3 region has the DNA TGTGCCAGCAGCTTACCACAACGGAACACTGAAGCTTTCTTT.

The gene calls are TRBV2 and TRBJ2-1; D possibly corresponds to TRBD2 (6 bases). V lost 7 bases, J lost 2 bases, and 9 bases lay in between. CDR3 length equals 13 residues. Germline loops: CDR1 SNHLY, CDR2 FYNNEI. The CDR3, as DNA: TGTGCCAGCAATTCGGGAGCCTACAATGAGCAGTTCTTC. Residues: CASNSGAYNEQFF.

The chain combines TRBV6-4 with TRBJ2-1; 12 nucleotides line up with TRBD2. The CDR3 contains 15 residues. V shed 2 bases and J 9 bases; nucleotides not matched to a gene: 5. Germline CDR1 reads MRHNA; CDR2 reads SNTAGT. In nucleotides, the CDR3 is TGTGCCAGCAGTGACCGACTAGCGGGAGAGAGTGAGCAGTTCTTC. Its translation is CASSDRLAGESEQFF.

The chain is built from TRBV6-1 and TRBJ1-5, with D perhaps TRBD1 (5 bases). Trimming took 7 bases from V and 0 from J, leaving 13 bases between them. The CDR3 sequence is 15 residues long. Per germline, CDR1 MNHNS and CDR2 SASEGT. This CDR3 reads CASTLTGDSNQPQHF. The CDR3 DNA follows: TGTGCCAGCACCCTCACAGGTGATAGCAATCAGCCCCAGCATTTT.

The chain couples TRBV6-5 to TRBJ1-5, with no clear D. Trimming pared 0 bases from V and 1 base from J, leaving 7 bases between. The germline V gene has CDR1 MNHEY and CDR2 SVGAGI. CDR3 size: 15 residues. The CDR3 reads CASSYSDGSNQPQHF. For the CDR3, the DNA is TGTGCCAGCAGTTACTCAGACGGGAGCAATCAGCCCCAGCATTTT.